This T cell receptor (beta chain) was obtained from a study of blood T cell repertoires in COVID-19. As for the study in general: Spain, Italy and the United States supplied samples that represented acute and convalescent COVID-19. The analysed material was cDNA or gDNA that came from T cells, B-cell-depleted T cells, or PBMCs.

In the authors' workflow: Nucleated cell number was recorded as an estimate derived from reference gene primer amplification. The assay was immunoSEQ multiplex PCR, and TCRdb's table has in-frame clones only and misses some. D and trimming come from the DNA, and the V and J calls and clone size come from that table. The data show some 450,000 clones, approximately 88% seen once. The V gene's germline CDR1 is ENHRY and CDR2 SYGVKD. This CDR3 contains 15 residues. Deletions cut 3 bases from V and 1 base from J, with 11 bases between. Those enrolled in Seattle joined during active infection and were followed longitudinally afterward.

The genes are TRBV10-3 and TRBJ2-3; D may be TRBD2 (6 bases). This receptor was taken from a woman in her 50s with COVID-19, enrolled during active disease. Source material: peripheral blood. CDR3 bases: TGTGCCATCAGTGACGGGGAGGACGGCACAGATACGCAGTATTTT. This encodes CAISDGEDGTDTQYF.